The present entry profiles one TCR beta chain with its context. Other DNA sequences in the sample encode the same CDR3. The data stem from a study of control samples from healthy donors and cancer patients. Germline values: CDR1 SGHAT, CDR2 FQNNGV. Trimming cost V 5 bases and J 2 bases, with 12 bases left between them. This CDR3 spans 14 amino acids. The data were produced by immunoSEQ multiplex PCR, yet TCRdb's version contains in-frame clones alone and is incomplete. The sample carries around 100,000 clones, 85% to 90% recorded once. This sequence joins TRBV11-2 and TRBJ1-2, with D unresolved. The sample was blood. The receptor's source is a man aged 30 to 45 in good health. Here the CDR3 DNA reads TGTGCCAGCAGCCGGACGGACCGGAACTATGGCTACACCTTC. Encoded protein: CASSRTDRNYGYTF.